The clone carrying this T cell receptor beta chain has only one observation. This record belongs to a study of blood T cell repertoires in COVID-19. Background on the study: The United States, Italy and Spain provided the acute and convalescent COVID-19 samples. Sources were T cells, B-cell-depleted T cells, or PBMCs; the material itself was cDNA or gDNA.

CDR3 length: 15 amino acids. V dropped 2 bases and J dropped 7 bases, with 18 bases sitting between them. The germline CDR1 and CDR2 sequences are GTSNPN and SVGIG (reference sequence). Original processing notes: Nucleated cell number was recorded as an estimate derived from reference gene primer amplification. The repertoire was sequenced with immunoSEQ multiplex PCR; TCRdb's copy has only in-frame clones and lacks some. V, J and clone size derive from that table, while D and trimming were established from the DNA sequence. Among over 90,000 clones, 70% to 90% were seen once, and the ten largest hold under 15%.

The receptor was derived from a woman aged 55-69 years in a cohort sampled during active or convalescent COVID-19. J is TRBJ1-5 and V is TRBV30, with D perhaps matching TRBD1 (5 bases). Sequenced: peripheral blood. CDR3 sequence reads: CAWSPRGSGKQPQHF. The CDR3 bases are TGTGCCTGGAGTCCTAGGGGTAGCGGGAAGCAGCCCCAGCATTTT.